One and the same sample provided the 23 T cell receptor beta chains below, sequenced in a study of shared clonotypes between healthy human individuals. Sequencing was performed with immunoSEQ multiplex PCR; in TCRdb, only in-frame clones are kept and a portion is missing. The sample has about 510,000 clones; less than 85% are singletons. Material for sequencing was PBMCs. Receptors originate from a woman in her thirties or forties in good health. Some clones in this sample may be carry-over from other donors' samples.

This chain joins TRBV5-6 and TRBJ2-1; 9 bases map to TRBD2. Trimming took 0 bases from V and 4 from J; bases not matched to a gene: 11. Germline V gene lookup returns CDR1 SGHDT and CDR2 YYEEEE. The CDR3 consists of 18 residues. The CDR3 region has the DNA TGTGCCAGCAGCTTGGCTCCCTCGGGCGGGAGGGGTTACAATGAGCAGTTCTTC. It is translated as CASSLAPSGGRGYNEQFF.

V gene TRBV25-1 combines with J gene TRBJ1-5; D perhaps matches TRBD1 (5 bases). The V gene's germline CDR1 is MGHDK and CDR2 SYGVNS. There are 14 residues in the CDR3. Trimming removed 3 bases at V and 13 bases at J, with 19 bases between. CDR3 DNA: TGTGCCAGCAGTGACAACTGGGACGGGGCACATCAGCATTTT. Amino acids: CASSDNWDGAHQHF.

With regard to this clone: A read error may account for a junction end that differs from germline. The CDR3 here is CANSQTGLAGSGETQYF. DNA of the CDR3: TGCGCCAACAGCCAGACCGGACTAGCGGGAAGTGGGGAGACCCAGTACTTC. The gene calls are TRBV4-3 and TRBJ2-5, with 12 positions matching TRBD2. This CDR3 comprises 17 residues. CDR1 LGHNA and CDR2 YSLEER come from the germline V gene.

The chain employs TRBV19 and TRBJ1-3; the D is unclear. Trimming removed 7 bases from V and 0 bases from J, with 7 bases in between. This CDR3 spans 13 amino acids. CDR1 is LNHDA, CDR2 SQIVND, per germline (reference sequence). The CDR3 DNA reads as TGTGCCAGTACGGGGAGCTCTGGAAACACCATATATTTT. This translates into CASTGSSGNTIYF.

The count of this clone is one. The CDR3 here is CARSTGHWNEKLFF. The CDR3 DNA reads TGTGCCAGAAGCACGGGACACTGGAATGAAAAACTGTTTTTT. The J gene is TRBJ1-4, the V gene TRBV5-3; D may be TRBD1 (6 bases). TRBV5-3 is given ORF status, its function remaining uncertain. The CDR3 contains 14 residues. V was trimmed by 4 bases and J by 5 bases, leaving 12 bases between them.

This clone has a single count. V gene TRBV11-2 combines with J gene TRBJ2-5; D is uncertain. From germline, CDR1 is SGHAT and CDR2 FQNNGV. The CDR3 totals 13 residues. Between the trimmed V and J ends, which lost 3 bases and 2 bases, there was a span of 7 bases. DNA for the CDR3: TGTGCCAGCAGCTTTGTACGGCAAGAGACCCAGTACTTC. It yields the protein CASSFVRQETQYF. The full variable domain, rest sourced from reference TRBV11-2 and TRBJ2-5, is EAGVAQSPRYKIIEKRQSVAFWCNPISGHATLYWYQQILGQGPKLLIQFQNNGVVDDSQLPKDRFSAERLKGVDSTLKIQPAKLEDSAVYLCASSFVRQETQYFGPGTRLLVL.

V is TRBV19 and J is TRBJ2-5; 10 bases match TRBD2. Trimming removed 3 bases from V and 1 base from J; junction bases left unmatched: 5. The CDR3 is made up of 16 amino acids. Germline V gene data show CDR1 as LNHDA and CDR2 as SQIVND (reference sequence). CDR3 sequence (DNA): TGTGCCAGTAGTATGGTAGCGGGAGGCTCCCAAGAGACCCAGTACTTC. It encodes CASSMVAGGSQETQYF. The whole variable domain, filled in from reference TRBV19 and TRBJ2-5, reads DGGITQSPKYLFRKEGQNVTLSCEQNLNHDAMYWYRQDPGQGLRLIYYSQIVNDFQKGDIAEGYSVSREKKESFPLTVTSAQKNPTAFYLCASSMVAGGSQETQYFGPGTRLLVL.

The DNA for the CDR3 is TGTGCCAGCAGTTCGTGGGAGGGTGAGCAGTTCTTC. Its translation: CASSSWEGEQFF. This sequence joins TRBV27 and TRBJ2-1; 7 nucleotides line up with TRBD2. CDR1 MNHEY and CDR2 SMNVEV come from the germline V gene (reference sequence). This CDR3 has 12 amino acids. V lost 4 bases to trimming and J lost 9 bases; unmatched junction nucleotides: 3.

V usage is TRBV5-4 and J usage is TRBJ2-4; D might be TRBD1 or TRBD2, each matching 6 bases. The CDR3 is made up of 13 amino acids. Germline V gives CDR1 SGHNT, CDR2 YYREEE (reference sequence). The ends were cut back, 6 bases at V and 8 bases at J, with 15 bases in the middle. The CDR3 region is CASTRGPGYIQYF. In DNA form, the CDR3 reads TGTGCCAGCACCCGGGGGCCGGGGTACATTCAGTACTTC.

On this clone itself: It may be a read error: a sequence one base away is much more abundant. Other nucleotide sequences from this sample produce the same CDR3. The chain is built from TRBV30 and TRBJ1-2, with D perhaps TRBD1 (6 bases). CDR1 GTSNPN and CDR2 SVGIG come from the germline V gene (reference sequence). V lost 4 bases, J lost 6 bases, and 18 bases lay in between. The CDR3 is 14 residues long. CDR3 residues: CAWILQTGGDGYTF. The CDR3 DNA reads TGTGCCTGGATCCTACAGACGGGGGGCGATGGCTACACCTTC.

On this clone: One junction end does not reproduce the germline sequence, and a read error may be involved. The gene calls are TRBV29-1 and TRBJ2-6; D unresolved. Germline CDR1 and CDR2: SQVTM and ANQGSEA. This CDR3 region has 16 residues. This chain's CDR3 is CGVETDLGSGANVLTF. For the CDR3, the DNA is TGCGGCGTTGAAACGGATCTTGGCTCTGGGGCCAACGTCCTGACTTTC.

The chain carries TRBV6-6 and TRBJ1-4; 8 bases match TRBD1. With V trimmed by 7 bases and J by 9 bases, 10 bases remained unmatched. The CDR3 sequence is 14 residues long. Germline loops: CDR1 MNHNY, CDR2 SVGAGI (reference sequence). The CDR3 region has the DNA TGTGCCAGCACCCGACAGGGGACAACCCAAAAACTGTTTTTT. Translation gives CASTRQGTTQKLFF.

The chain has TRBV6-5 and TRBJ2-1; 8 nucleotides agree with TRBD2. The V gene end was trimmed by 7 bases and the J gene end by 0 bases; junction bases not matched to a gene: 5. There are 15 residues in the CDR3. CDR1 MNHEY and CDR2 SVGAGI come from the germline V gene. The CDR3 region is CASTNGRASYNEQFF. CDR3 DNA: TGTGCCAGCACCAACGGGAGGGCCTCCTACAATGAGCAGTTCTTC.

A few counts support this clone. The V and J genes are TRBV5-4 and TRBJ2-3; D not certain. CDR1 and CDR2 from the germline V gene are SGHNT and YYREEE (reference sequence). The CDR3 is 14 amino acids. V was clipped by 1 base and J by 7 bases, with 13 bases between them. In DNA, the CDR3 is TGTGCCAGCAGCTTGATGGGTGGCCCGTATACGCAGTATTTT. Translation gives CASSLMGGPYTQYF.

The chain couples TRBV4-2 to TRBJ2-1; TRBD1 aligns across 7 bases. Trimming at V came to 1 base and at J to 0 bases, leaving 3 bases not matched to a gene. The CDR3 runs 16 residues. Germline V gives CDR1 LGHNA, CDR2 YNFKEQ. The CDR3 loop reads CASSQGGDSSYNEQFF. CDR3 DNA: TGTGCCAGCAGCCAAGGAGGGGACAGCTCCTACAATGAGCAGTTCTTC.

J is TRBJ2-1 and V is TRBV30; D tentatively fits TRBD1 or TRBD2 (5 bases each). V shed 0 bases and J shed 13 bases, with 13 bases lying between them. The CDR3 totals 12 residues. CDR1 and CDR2 from the germline V gene are GTSNPN and SVGIG (reference sequence). CDR3 sequence: CAWSVMGPLQFF. CDR3 nucleotides: TGTGCCTGGAGTGTAATGGGACCTCTTCAGTTCTTC.

This chain joins TRBV5-1 and TRBJ2-5; D not certain. CDR1 is SGHRS and CDR2 is YFSETQ in the germline V gene. The CDR3 is 15 residues long. Trimming took 4 bases from V and 0 from J, leaving 13 bases between them. In nucleotides, the CDR3 is TGCGCCAGCAGCAGCTCAGCACAGAACCAAGAGACCCAGTACTTC. As protein: CASSSSAQNQETQYF.

This chain's CDR3 is CSVEDSVVPYEQYF. CDR3 DNA sequence: TGCAGCGTTGAAGATTCGGTAGTCCCCTACGAGCAGTACTTC. V is TRBV29-1 and J is TRBJ2-7; D is unresolved. The V end was cut by 0 bases, the J end by 2 bases, with 11 bases between. CDR3 size: 14 residues. Germline-derived CDR1 and CDR2 are SQVTM and ANQGSEA.

To note about this clone: This sample also contains other DNA sequences that code for the same CDR3. The chain links TRBV6-1 to TRBJ1-1; D unclear. Looked up from germline, CDR1 is MNHNS and CDR2 is SASEGT. The CDR3 contains 14 residues. Trimming left V 6 bases short and J 3 bases short, with 14 bases between. CDR3 region: CASSRREGDTEAFF. CDR3 in DNA: TGTGCCAGCAGCCGTCGAGAGGGTGACACTGAAGCTTTCTTT.

The chain uses TRBV4-1 and TRBJ2-1; 13 positions match TRBD2. V was clipped by 4 bases and J by 0 bases; unmatched bases: 6. Germline V gene data show CDR1 as MGHRA and CDR2 as YSYEKL. CDR3 size: 18 residues. The CDR3 coding sequence is TGCGCCAGCAGCCGCGGACTAGCGGGAGTAAGCTCCTACAATGAGCAGTTCTTC. As protein: CASSRGLAGVSSYNEQFF.

The rearrangement joins TRBV19 to TRBJ2-1; 13 bases are shared with TRBD2. Germline CDR1 is LNHDA and CDR2 is SQIVND (reference sequence). Trimming cost V 3 bases and J 10 bases; bases outside gene matches: 9. The CDR3 length is 16 residues. CDR3 loop: CASSIMGTSGASEQFF. In nucleotides, the CDR3 is TGTGCCAGTAGTATTATGGGGACTAGCGGGGCCTCGGAGCAGTTCTTC.

The count of this clone is one. The chain links TRBV30 to TRBJ1-1; D unclear. The CDR3 extends over 12 amino acids. The V gene lost 6 bases and the J gene lost 0 bases, with 8 bases spanning the gap. Germline CDR1 is GTSNPN and CDR2 is SVGIG (reference sequence). CDR3: CACARLNTEAFF. The CDR3 region has the DNA TGTGCCTGCGCCAGGCTGAACACTGAAGCTTTCTTT.

The V and J genes are TRBV28 and TRBJ2-1; the D call may be TRBD1 or TRBD2 (6 bases each). V was clipped by 6 bases and J by 1 base, with 13 bases between them. CDR3 length: 15 residues. Germline CDR1 and CDR2: MDHEN and SYDVKM. The CDR3 loop reads CASSSTGRSYNEQFF. As DNA, the CDR3 is TGTGCCAGCAGCTCAACAGGGAGGTCCTACAATGAGCAGTTCTTC.